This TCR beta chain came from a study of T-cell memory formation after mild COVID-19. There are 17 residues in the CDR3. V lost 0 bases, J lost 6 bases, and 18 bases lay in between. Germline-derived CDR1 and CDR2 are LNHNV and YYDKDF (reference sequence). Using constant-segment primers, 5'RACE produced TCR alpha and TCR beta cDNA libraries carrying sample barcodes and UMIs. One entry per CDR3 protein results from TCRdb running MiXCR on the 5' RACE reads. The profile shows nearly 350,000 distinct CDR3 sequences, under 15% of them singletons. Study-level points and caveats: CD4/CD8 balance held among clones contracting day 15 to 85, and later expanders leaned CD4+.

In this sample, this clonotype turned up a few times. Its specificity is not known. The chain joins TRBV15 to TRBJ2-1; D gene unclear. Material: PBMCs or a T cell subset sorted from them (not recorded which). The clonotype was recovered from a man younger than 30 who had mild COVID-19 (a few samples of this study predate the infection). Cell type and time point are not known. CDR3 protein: CATSRDRRVNHGNEQFF. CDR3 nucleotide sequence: TGTGCCACCAGCAGAGATAGGAGAGTGAACCATGGCAATGAGCAGTTCTTC.